The 20 T cell receptor beta chains below come from one sample, sequenced in a study of cytomegalovirus exposure and HLA in healthy donors. A multiplex PCR was run with 60 Vbeta primers and 13 Jbeta primers. The repertoire was sequenced with immunoSEQ multiplex PCR; TCRdb's copy has only in-frame clones and lacks some. The data contain around 120,000 clones, 65% to 85% of them singletons. Sequenced input: PBMCs. These receptor sequences come from a man aged 50 to 59 in good health and CMV-seropositive.

V gene TRBV7-2 combines with J gene TRBJ1-5, with unresolved D. Trimming left V 5 bases short and J 6 bases short, with 20 bases between. Germline V gene data show CDR1 as SGHTA and CDR2 as FQGNSA. The CDR3 totals 16 residues. CDR3 in DNA: TGTGCCAGCAGCCCCGGCCCCGAGCAGGCAGTTCAGCCCCAGCATTTT. It codes for CASSPGPEQAVQPQHF.

This chain links TRBV18 with TRBJ2-5; possible D gene TRBD2, 7 bases. Germline CDR1 KGHSH, CDR2 LQKENI. Trimming cost V 8 bases and J 2 bases, with 15 bases left between them. The CDR3 is 14 residues long. CDR3 loop: CASLPGGPQETQYF. DNA for the CDR3: TGTGCCAGCCTACCGGGGGGCCCACAAGAGACCCAGTACTTC.

The chain links TRBV10-2 to TRBJ2-1, with D perhaps matching TRBD2 (6 bases). V gave up 2 bases and J gave up 5 bases, with 16 bases separating them. The CDR3 is 16 amino acids. CDR1 and CDR2 from the germline V gene are WSHSY and SAAADI. CDR3 residues: CASSETPGAINNEQFF. The CDR3 DNA reads as TGCGCCAGCAGTGAGACCCCGGGAGCGATCAACAATGAGCAGTTCTTC.

This clone has a handful of counts. This sequence joins TRBV7-2 and TRBJ2-4, with 13 bases fitting TRBD2. J gave up 10 bases and V 8 bases, and 8 bases lay outside the gene matches. This CDR3 spans 14 amino acids. Germline V CDR1 and CDR2: SGHTA, FQGNSA. The CDR3 DNA reads TGTGCCAGCTCCGTGGGACTAGCGGGAAATATTCAGTACTTC. It is translated as CASSVGLAGNIQYF.

This clone was detected only once. The rearrangement links TRBV19 to TRBJ1-1; D unclear. V shed 4 bases and J shed 5 bases, with 14 bases lying between them. CDR1 and CDR2 from the germline V gene are LNHDA and SQIVND (reference sequence). This CDR3 region has 14 residues. The DNA of the CDR3 is TGTGCCAGTAGTAGCCGGGAAACGGGGACTGAAGCTTTCTTT. It is translated as CASSSRETGTEAFF.

The rearrangement joins TRBV5-4 to TRBJ2-5; 11 positions agree with TRBD2. CDR1 SGHNT and CDR2 YYREEE come from the germline V gene (reference sequence). V lost 6 bases to trimming and J lost 2 bases; unmatched junction nucleotides: 12. The CDR3 runs to 17 residues. The chain's CDR3 is CASNMGGGLAVQETQYF. In DNA, the CDR3 is TGTGCCAGCAACATGGGAGGGGGACTAGCGGTACAAGAGACCCAGTACTTC.

This clone was observed once. This chain connects TRBV9 to TRBJ2-3, with 12 nucleotides matching TRBD2. Trimming at V came to 3 bases and at J to 0 bases, leaving 8 bases not matched to a gene. The CDR3 has 18 amino acids. Germline values: CDR1 SGDLS, CDR2 YYNGEE. In DNA, the CDR3 is TGTGCCAGCAGCGCAGGCCGGGGACTAGCGGGTAGCACAGATACGCAGTATTTT. Amino acids: CASSAGRGLAGSTDTQYF.

The chain uses TRBV7-2 and TRBJ1-6, with unresolved D. Germline assignment: CDR1 SGHTA and CDR2 FQGNSA. The CDR3 runs 15 residues. V was pared by 5 bases and J by 4 bases, with 12 bases between. This chain's CDR3 is CASSRKTGYNSPLHF. CDR3 bases: TGTGCCAGCAGCCGGAAGACGGGTTATAATTCACCCCTCCACTTT. Using reference TRBV7-2 and TRBJ1-6 for the parts outside the CDR3, the full variable domain is GAGVSQSPSNKVTEKGKDVELRCDPISGHTALYWYRQSLGQGLEFLIYFQGNSAPDKSGLPSDRFSAERTGGSVSTLTIQRTQQEDSAVYLCASSRKTGYNSPLHFGNGTRLTVT.

The V gene is TRBV29-1, the J gene TRBJ2-7; TRBD2 matches 7 bases. CDR1 is SQVTM, CDR2 ANQGSEA, per germline. This CDR3 is 14 amino acids long. The V and J ends lost 4 bases and 2 bases, in that order; junction bases with no gene match: 8. CDR3 sequence (DNA): TGCAGCGTTGGACCGTTTGGGGGGGCCTACGAGCAGTACTTC. It specifies CSVGPFGGAYEQYF.

The genes are TRBV27 and TRBJ1-6, with D perhaps matching TRBD1 (6 bases). The CDR3 totals 17 residues. V was clipped by 3 bases and J by 4 bases, with 16 bases between them. Germline-derived CDR1 and CDR2 are MNHEY and SMNVEV (reference sequence). The chain's CDR3 is CASSFRGGADYNSPLHF. The CDR3 coding sequence is TGTGCCAGCAGTTTCCGCGGGGGGGCCGATTATAATTCACCCCTCCACTTT.

The rearrangement joins TRBV28 to TRBJ2-1; D gene unclear. Per germline, CDR1 MDHEN and CDR2 SYDVKM. V lost 7 bases to trimming and J lost 4 bases, with 17 bases between them. The CDR3 has 15 residues. For the CDR3, the DNA is TGTGCCAGCACTATGGATCTGACTGCGTACAATGAGCAGTTCTTC. Protein sequence: CASTMDLTAYNEQFF. The full variable domain, in which reference TRBV28 and TRBJ2-1 provide the parts outside the CDR3, is DVKVTQSSRYLVKRTGEKVFLECVQDMDHENMFWYRQDPGLGLRLIYFSYDVKMKEKGDIPEGYSVSREKKERFSLILESASTNQTSMYLCASTMDLTAYNEQFFGPGTRLTVL.

The J gene is TRBJ2-7, the V gene TRBV2; 7 bases agree with TRBD1. There are 18 residues in the CDR3. Trimming cost V 4 bases and J 0 bases; bases outside gene matches: 15. Germline V CDR1 and CDR2: SNHLY, FYNNEI. CDR3 bases: TGTGCCAGCAGTGGACTTACATTAACAGGGGCCCCCTCCTACGAGCAGTACTTC. Residues: CASSGLTLTGAPSYEQYF.

The V and J genes are TRBV25-1 and TRBJ2-1; 7 bases line up with TRBD2. The V gene's germline CDR1 is MGHDK and CDR2 SYGVNS. This CDR3 is built from 13 residues. Unmatched junction bases numbered 9, after V lost 10 bases and J lost 6 bases. The CDR3 loop reads CATGGSNANEQFF. In DNA form, the CDR3 reads TGTGCCACCGGGGGGAGTAATGCCAATGAGCAGTTCTTC.

The gene calls are TRBV5-1 and TRBJ2-5; D is possibly TRBD1 (6 bases). Per the germline V gene, CDR1 is SGHRS and CDR2 is YFSETQ. The CDR3 is 14 amino acids. Trimming took off 3 bases at V and 2 bases at J, with 11 bases between the two ends. The CDR3 DNA reads as TGCGCCAGCAGCTGGCAGGGGAGTCAAGAGACCCAGTACTTC. Translated: CASSWQGSQETQYF.

This clone showed up just once. This chain connects TRBV29-1 to TRBJ2-5; 10 nucleotides match TRBD1. The CDR3 has 16 amino acids. CDR1 SQVTM and CDR2 ANQGSEA come from the germline V gene. With V trimmed by 0 bases and J by 4 bases, 8 bases remained unmatched. Here the CDR3 reads CSVEDTTGGGLETQYF. CDR3 bases: TGCAGCGTTGAAGACACGACAGGGGGCGGGTTAGAGACCCAGTACTTC.

J is TRBJ1-2 and V is TRBV6-5; D possibly corresponds to TRBD1 (6 bases). This CDR3 is 14 amino acids long. From germline, CDR1 is MNHEY and CDR2 SVGAGI. The V end lost 5 bases, the J end lost 8 bases, and 18 bases lay between the germline ends. The CDR3 spells CASSPRGGARGYTF. The CDR3 DNA reads as TGTGCCAGCAGTCCTCGTGGGGGGGCCAGGGGCTACACCTTC.

The rearrangement uses TRBV11-2 and TRBJ2-3; the D gene is possibly TRBD2 (6 bases). Germline V gene lookup returns CDR1 SGHAT and CDR2 FQNNGV. The CDR3 loop spans 13 amino acids. Trimming took off 6 bases at V and 5 bases at J, with 12 bases between the two ends. CDR3 in DNA: TGTGCCAGCAGGGGTGTGGGGGGAGATACGCAGTATTTT. Amino acid sequence: CASRGVGGDTQYF.

The chain links TRBV6-5 to TRBJ1-2; no firm D call. Germline CDR1 MNHEY, CDR2 SVGAGI. This CDR3 contains 14 residues. The ends were cut back, 4 bases at V and 7 bases at J, with 16 bases in the middle. The CDR3 DNA is TGTGCCAGCAGTTTCTCTCCGGTTTCGGTTGGCTACACCTTC. Amino acid sequence: CASSFSPVSVGYTF.

This rearrangement joins TRBV6-4 to TRBJ2-7; 8 nucleotides agree with TRBD1. After removal of 0 bases from V and 6 bases from J, the junction contained 1 base not matched to a gene. The V gene's germline CDR1 is MRHNA and CDR2 SNTAGT. The CDR3 totals 13 residues. CDR3 nucleotides: TGTGCCAGCAGTGACTCAGGACAGGGCGAGCAGTACTTC. Protein product: CASSDSGQGEQYF.

In nucleotides, the CDR3 is TGTGCCAGCAATTCCAAAGGGGGACGGGGAGGCACAGATACGCAGTATTTT. This codes for CASNSKGGRGGTDTQYF. The chain joins TRBV9 to TRBJ2-3; a possible D gene is TRBD1 (6 bases). This CDR3 contains 17 residues. Germline loops: CDR1 SGDLS, CDR2 YYNGEE. Trimming took 6 bases from V and 1 from J, leaving 21 bases between them.